This entry is about one T cell receptor beta chain. Its antigen is currently not known. Base qualities were left out, and no much larger clone turns up one base away. Donors were healthy HIV-negative adults with no recently reported acute infections or vaccinations. All donors were Caucasian adults living in Nashville, Tennessee, USA. CD4+ T cells were enriched by magnetic negative selection; naive cells were then positively selected on CD45RA, and the negative fraction formed the memory subset. Blood was obtained by leukapheresis, after which PBMCs were separated by Ficoll-Histopaque density gradient centrifugation and cryopreserved in liquid nitrogen vapor phase. Purity and quantity of every magnetically sorted T cell population were checked by analytical flow cytometry. Each sorted fraction had its genomic DNA isolated and then quantified by UV absorbance on a Nanodrop 2000c. This sample stems from a study of shared clonotypes between healthy human individuals (TCRdb year 2020). Regarding the research as a whole: The cohort comprised two women and a few men aged 18 to 49 years. Leukapheresis yielded between about 0.9 and 9.5 billion PBMCs per donor. To estimate repertoire size and how much clonotypes are shared between individuals, the study performed deep sequencing of blood TCR repertoires from roughly five healthy adults. Different laboratories and diverse techniques were used to prepare libraries and sequence TCR repertoires, to increase sequencing depth and limit assay-specific biases. For each donor, CD4 naive and CD4 memory were each run on three plates, CD8 naive on two plates, and CD8 memory on one plate. On the study overall, not on this receptor specifically: Compared with non-shared clonotypes, clonotypes shared by all four sorted-subset donors had higher generation probabilities. Pairwise subsampling indicated that sequencing depth was expected to affect the degree of clonotype sharing among donors. Even with the large sequencing depth, rarefaction of the sorted-subset datasets indicated that sequencing was incomplete. Only blood was sampled, and tissue TCR repertoires likely differ from those in blood. Because the study included only a small number of donors, the genetic and exposure-history diversity represented was limited. Naive subsets generally had larger estimated clonotype richness than memory subsets. About 5% of naive CD4, 3% to 3.5% of naive CD8, roughly 2.5% of memory CD4, and 0.4% of memory CD8 clonotypes were shared across several donors.

Using the deep immunoSEQ assay, TCR CDR3 regions were amplified from genomic DNA by multiplex PCR. Genomic DNA extracted from each cell subset was distributed evenly over all wells of several immunoSEQ 96-well plates, and each plate served as one replicate. For sorted subsets, each replicate PCR was loaded with approximately 190 ng genomic DNA, equivalent to 30,000 or so T cell genomes. The purified libraries were quantified using a Qubit 3.0 fluorometer, sized with a Bioanalyzer 2100, and then quantified again using the KAPA Library Quantification kit. Each immunoSEQ 96-well plate was sequenced on its own single-read 150-cycle Illumina NextSeq 550 flow cell. Processing in the source paper ran as follows. The immunoSEQ output contained only junctional sequences without quality scores, so filtering could not match that applied to full-length reads. Sequences were annotated with PyIR, a Python wrapper for IgBLAST v1.9, and V/J genes and CDR3 were assigned using IMGT germline references. Reads with weak V/J assignments (E-value above 1e-6), missing CDR3, stop codons, out-of-frame junctions, or ambiguous translated residues were removed. V3J clonotypes were defined as sequences sharing an identical inferred V gene, J gene, and CDR3 amino acid sequence. The percentage overlap between two repertoires was calculated by dividing the number of shared unique clonotypes by the size of the smaller repertoire. Repertoire richness was assessed with RTK rarefaction, the Chao1 estimator, and Recon v2.1 estimates of unobserved clonotypes. For all TCRbeta clonotypes obtained by the gDNA method from a handful of donors, generation probabilities were computed with OLGA. Sourced from immuneACCESS, this table was stored by TCRdb with only in-frame sequences that have V and J called. A share of the clones is absent; for the studies checked, an unresolved V gene accounts for under half, and the remainder has no known explanation. That table supplies the V and J calls and clone size; D and trimming were determined from the DNA. Here the sample has about 2.4 million clones; under 95% occur a single time. The leading ten clones occupy about 0.34% of the sample.

The clonotype originates from a man aged 18 to 30 in good health. Some clones in this sample may be carry-over from other donors' samples. The sample taken for sequencing was naive CD4+ T cells from PBMCs. The sample's cell subset or site label is to be understood as: CD45RA+ positively selected.

The CDR3 reads as follows: CAISRARYSNQPQHF. The nucleotide sequence is TGTGCCATCAGTCGAGCCAGATATAGCAATCAGCCCCAGCATTTT. The chain links TRBV10-3 with TRBJ1-5, with the D segment identity uncertain. Counted from cysteine to phenylalanine, this CDR3 has 15 amino acids. Left in the record is the CDR3 DNA by itself, 45 bases read in frame from the first base. V is reduced by 5 bases and J by 0 bases, leaving a spacing of 11 bases between them. Reading the germline V gene gives CDR1 ENHRY and CDR2 SYGVKD.